The 23 T cell receptor beta chains listed next were all sequenced from one sample in a study of human T cells and chemical hapten exposure. The time point was: patch test 3, about 24 weeks after DPC sensitization. The sample's treatment: therapeutic diphenylcyclopropenone sensitization with weekly scalp DPC. In TCRdb, the RACE reads were re-called with MiXCR into one record per CDR3 protein. The table lists roughly 50,000 distinct CDR3 sequences, approximately 9.9% of them singletons, with approximately 16% in the top ten. Here the sequenced sample was whole blood, taken in connection with sensitization to the hapten diphenylcyclopropenone (DPC). The receptors come from a woman aged 35 to 49 with alopecia areata. Some clones in this sample may be carry-over from other donors' samples.

This sequence joins TRBV30 and TRBJ1-1; 9 bases are a match to TRBD1. The CDR3 length is 15 residues. In germline, CDR1 is GTSNPN, CDR2 SVGIG (reference sequence). The V segment lost 1 base and the J segment 4 bases; nucleotides outside the gene matches: 7. In DNA form, the CDR3 reads TGTGCCTGGAGTGGATTTCGACAGGGGGTCACTGAAGCTTTCTTT. It is translated as CAWSGFRQGVTEAFF.

This clonotype was seen repeatedly, ten times or more. This sequence joins TRBV7-9 and TRBJ2-5, with D unresolved. The CDR3 covers 11 residues. Germline-derived CDR1 and CDR2 are SEHNR and FQNEAQ (reference sequence). V lost 7 bases, J lost 4 bases, and 7 bases lay in between. CDR3: CASTPGETQYF. In DNA, the CDR3 is TGTGCCAGCACCCCTGGAGAGACCCAGTACTTC.

This clonotype has just a few counts. The chain employs TRBV5-1 and TRBJ1-1; D call uncertain. From germline, CDR1 is SGHRS and CDR2 YFSETQ. Trimming removed 0 bases at V and 3 bases at J, with 6 bases between. CDR3 length equals 13 residues. CDR3 protein: CASSLERDTEAFF. CDR3 nucleotides: TGCGCCAGCAGCTTGGAACGGGACACTGAAGCTTTCTTT.

This clonotype was seen ten or more times. This chain joins TRBV7-9 and TRBJ1-4; possible D gene TRBD1, 5 bases. The CDR3 has 11 amino acids. Trimming removed 4 bases at V and 12 bases at J, with 9 bases between. Looked up from germline, CDR1 is SEHNR and CDR2 is FQNEAQ (reference sequence). This chain's CDR3 is CASSSGRQLFF. In DNA form, the CDR3 reads TGTGCCAGCAGCTCGGGACGGCAACTGTTTTTT.

This chain uses TRBV3-1 with TRBJ2-3; no definite D call. Germline values: CDR1 LGHDT, CDR2 YNNKEL (reference sequence). CDR3 length equals 14 residues. V lost 0 bases, J lost 4 bases, and 8 bases lay in between. The CDR3 sequence: CASSQEIHADTQYF. In DNA, the CDR3 is TGTGCCAGCAGCCAAGAGATCCATGCAGATACGCAGTATTTT.

The chain is built from TRBV14 and TRBJ1-1; D remains ambiguous. Trimming cost V 2 bases and J 6 bases, with 16 bases left between them. Germline loops: CDR1 SGHDN, CDR2 FVKESK. This CDR3 spans 15 amino acids. In DNA form, the CDR3 reads TGTGCCAGCAGCCAACCCCCGGCGGGTTACGCTGAAGCTTTCTTT. Encoded protein: CASSQPPAGYAEAFF.

The chain couples TRBV29-1 to TRBJ2-7, with TRBD2 as a possible D gene (6 bases). CDR1 and CDR2 from the germline V gene are SQVTM and ANQGSEA. The CDR3 is 12 residues long. Trimming removed 3 bases from V and 3 bases from J, with 9 bases in between. In DNA form, the CDR3 reads TGCAGCGTTGATCGCGGGGACTACGAGCAGTACTTC. It specifies CSVDRGDYEQYF.

This chain joins TRBV4-2 and TRBJ2-1; 10 nucleotides align to TRBD2. CDR3 length: 16 amino acids. J was trimmed by 4 bases and V by 1 base; bases with no gene match: 4. Germline assignment: CDR1 LGHNA and CDR2 YNFKEQ. CDR3 nucleotide sequence: TGTGCCAGCAGCCAAGCCGGGACTAGCGATTACAATGAGCAGTTCTTC. It yields the protein CASSQAGTSDYNEQFF.

In its sample, this clonotype was seen many times. The V and J genes are TRBV6-2 or TRBV6-3 and TRBJ1-2; D remains ambiguous. V dropped 3 bases and J dropped 2 bases, with 13 bases sitting between them. The CDR3 spans 15 residues. Germline V gene data show CDR1 as MNHEY and CDR2 as SVGEGT. In nucleotides, the CDR3 is TGTGCCAGCAGTTATCAACCACGGAAGAACTATGGCTACACCTTC. It encodes CASSYQPRKNYGYTF.

This clonotype was detected ten times or more. J is TRBJ2-2 and V is TRBV30; D may match TRBD1 or TRBD2 (5 bases each). The germline CDR1 and CDR2 sequences are GTSNPN and SVGIG (reference sequence). V dropped 0 bases and J dropped 2 bases, with 10 bases sitting between them. CDR3 length: 15 amino acids. Here the CDR3 reads CAWSVRRDNTGELFF. Here the CDR3 DNA reads TGTGCCTGGAGTGTACGAAGGGACAACACCGGGGAGCTGTTTTTT. The full variable domain, with the rest looked up from reference TRBV30 and TRBJ2-2, is SQTIHQWPATLVQPVGSPLSLECTVEGTSNPNLYWYRQAAGRGLQLLFYSVGIGQISSEVPQNLSASRPQDRQFILSSKKLLLSDSGFYLCAWSVRRDNTGELFFGEGSRLTVL.

This clonotype was recorded at least ten times. The V call is TRBV5-1, the J call TRBJ2-1; perhaps TRBD2 as D (7 bases). Germline V lookup: CDR1 SGHRS, CDR2 YFSETQ. Trimming pared 4 bases from V and 6 bases from J, leaving 14 bases between. This CDR3 region has 14 residues. CDR3 residues: CASSRGASGNEQFF. CDR3 DNA sequence: TGCGCCAGCAGCCGGGGGGCTAGCGGCAATGAGCAGTTCTTC.

The chain combines TRBV18 with TRBJ1-1; D not resolved. Trimming shortened V by 3 bases and J by 1 base, and 6 bases separated the two germline ends. The CDR3 is made up of 13 amino acids. Looked up from germline, CDR1 is KGHSH and CDR2 is LQKENI. As DNA, the CDR3 is TGTGCCAGCTCACCGACACCGAACACTGAAGCTTTCTTT. Amino acids: CASSPTPNTEAFF.

In this sample, this clonotype turned up a few times. The CDR3 nucleotides read TGTGCCAGCAGCTTAGCTGCTCCGATGAGAGAGCAGTACTTC. Its protein is CASSLAAPMREQYF. The chain carries TRBV7-8 and TRBJ2-7; D is ambiguous. The V end lost 0 bases, the J end lost 7 bases, and 13 bases lay between the germline ends. The V gene's germline CDR1 is SGHVS and CDR2 FQNEAQ. The CDR3 consists of 14 residues.

This clonotype was seen many times. The chain recombines TRBV7-2 with TRBJ1-4; TRBD1 might be the D (5 bases). CDR1 is SGHTA and CDR2 is FQGNSA in the germline V gene. The CDR3 length is 14 residues. V was trimmed by 4 bases and J by 8 bases, leaving 14 bases between them. In DNA form, the CDR3 reads TGTGCCAGCAGCTCCGGGGCGAAACGAGAAAAACTGTTTTTT. As protein: CASSSGAKREKLFF.

Many counts were recorded for this clonotype. This rearrangement joins TRBV19 to TRBJ2-2; TRBD2 is a possible D gene (5 bases). CDR1 is LNHDA and CDR2 is SQIVND in the germline V gene (reference sequence). The CDR3 has 15 amino acids. V was shortened by 7 bases and J by 7 bases, with 19 bases between the two germline ends. The CDR3 bases are TGTGCCAGTAAAGAGACCCCAAACGGGGTCGGGGAGCTGTTTTTT. Translating it yields CASKETPNGVGELFF.

The chain has TRBV4-1 and TRBJ2-5; TRBD2 is a possible D gene (5 bases). This CDR3 comprises 14 residues. Trimming took off 1 base at V and 3 bases at J, with 9 bases between the two ends. Germline V gives CDR1 MGHRA, CDR2 YSYEKL. This chain's CDR3 is CASSQAERKETQYF. The DNA of the CDR3 is TGCGCCAGCAGCCAAGCCGAGCGGAAAGAGACCCAGTACTTC.

The chain uses TRBV20-1 and TRBJ1-2; D remains unclear. Germline CDR1 reads DFQATT; CDR2 reads SNEGSKA (reference sequence). The CDR3 consists of 12 residues. Trimming left V 6 bases short and J 4 bases short, with 12 bases between. CDR3 nucleotide sequence: TGCAGTGCGAAATTAAGAGGCTATGGCTACACCTTC. Encoded protein: CSAKLRGYGYTF.

This clonotype turned up a few times. The chain has TRBV6-2 or TRBV6-3 and TRBJ2-6; tentatively, D is TRBD2 (6 bases). CDR1 is MNHEY, CDR2 SVGEGT, per germline. This CDR3 is built from 13 residues. V was trimmed by 11 bases and J by 2 bases, leaving 10 bases between them. CDR3 in DNA: TGTGCCGCGCGGGACGCTGGGGCCAACGTCCTGACTTTC. Encoded protein: CAARDAGANVLTF.

This clonotype appeared a few times. V gene TRBV7-2 combines with J gene TRBJ1-2; D not certain. Germline assignment: CDR1 SGHTA and CDR2 FQGNSA. CDR3 length equals 13 residues. V was shortened by 5 bases and J by 4 bases, with 11 bases between the two germline ends. The CDR3 loop is CASSRRSPYGYTF. CDR3 nucleotide sequence: TGTGCCAGCAGCCGGAGGTCTCCCTATGGCTACACCTTC. Supplemented by reference TRBV7-2 and TRBJ1-2, the full variable domain reads GAGVSQSPSNKVTEKGKDVELRCDPISGHTALYWYRQSLGQGLEFLIYFQGNSAPDKSGLPSDRFSAERTGGSVSTLTIQRTQQEDSAVYLCASSRRSPYGYTFGSGTRLTVV.

Many counts were recorded for this clonotype. This chain uses TRBV6-4 with TRBJ1-2; 11 nucleotides line up with TRBD1. Trimming at V came to 6 bases and at J to 8 bases, leaving 5 bases not matched to a gene. The CDR3 consists of 13 residues. Germline V gene lookup returns CDR1 MRHNA and CDR2 SNTAGT. CDR3 nucleotides: TGTGCCAGCAGCGGGGACAGGGGGTTCGGCTACACCTTC. This encodes CASSGDRGFGYTF.

This chain joins TRBV20-1 and TRBJ1-2; a possible D gene is TRBD1 (5 bases). From germline, CDR1 is DFQATT and CDR2 SNEGSKA (reference sequence). Trimming shortened V by 6 bases and J by 4 bases, and 15 bases separated the two germline ends. This CDR3 spans 13 amino acids. For the CDR3, the DNA is TGCAGTGCGACCGGCCCCGGGGGCTATGGCTACACCTTC. This encodes CSATGPGGYGYTF.

V gene TRBV7-9 combines with J gene TRBJ2-1, with 8 bases aligning to TRBD2. The CDR3 is 12 residues long. From germline, CDR1 is SEHNR and CDR2 FQNEAQ (reference sequence). V dropped 2 bases and J dropped 14; count of bases not matched to a gene: 5. The CDR3 DNA is TGTGCCAGCAGCTTAAGCTCACTAGCGGAGTTCTTC. It is translated as CASSLSSLAEFF.

This clonotype was seen many times. The CDR3 coding sequence is TGCAGCGTTGATCGGGGATTGATCTATGGCTACACCTTC. This codes for CSVDRGLIYGYTF. The chain joins TRBV29-1 to TRBJ1-2; D gene ambiguous. In germline, CDR1 is SQVTM, CDR2 ANQGSEA. The ends were cut back, 3 bases at V and 4 bases at J, with 12 bases in the middle. This CDR3 spans 13 amino acids.